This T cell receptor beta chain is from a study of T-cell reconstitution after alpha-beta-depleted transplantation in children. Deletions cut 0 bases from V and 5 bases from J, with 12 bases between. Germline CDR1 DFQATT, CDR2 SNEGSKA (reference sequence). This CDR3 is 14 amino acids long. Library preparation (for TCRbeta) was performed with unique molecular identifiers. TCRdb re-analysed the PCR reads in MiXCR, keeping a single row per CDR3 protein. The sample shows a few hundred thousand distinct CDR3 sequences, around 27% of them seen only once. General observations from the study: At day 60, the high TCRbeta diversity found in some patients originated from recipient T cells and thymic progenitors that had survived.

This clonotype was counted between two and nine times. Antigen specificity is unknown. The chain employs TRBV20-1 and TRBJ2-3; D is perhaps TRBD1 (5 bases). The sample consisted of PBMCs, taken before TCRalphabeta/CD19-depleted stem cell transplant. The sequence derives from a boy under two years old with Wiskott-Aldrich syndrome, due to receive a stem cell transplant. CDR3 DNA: TGCAGTGCTAGAGATGGGGCTTGGGGAGATACGCAGTATTTT. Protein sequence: CSARDGAWGDTQYF.